Below, 5 T cell receptor beta chains from the same sample are listed, as sequenced in a study of identical twins' blood T cells. TCRdb ran MiXCR on the 5' RACE reads and lists one entry per CDR3 protein. Of about 370,000 distinct CDR3 sequences in the sample, around 30% are singletons; the top ten hold around 5.6%. Material: PBMCs. The source is a woman aged 18-49 years in good health.

This clonotype was counted only a few times. V usage is TRBV6-1 and J usage is TRBJ1-4, with 10 nucleotides matching TRBD1. With V trimmed by 4 bases and J by 8 bases, 10 bases remained unmatched. This CDR3 contains 16 residues. Germline CDR1 reads MNHNS; CDR2 reads SASEGT. In nucleotides, the CDR3 is TGTGCCAGCAGTGGGGGGTGGACAGGGGGAGGAGAAAAACTGTTTTTT. This codes for CASSGGWTGGGEKLFF.

In its sample, this clonotype was seen many times. The chain links TRBV6-2 or TRBV6-3 to TRBJ1-1; D call uncertain. This CDR3 region has 15 residues. Looked up from germline, CDR1 is MNHEY and CDR2 is SVGEGT. V was pared by 8 bases and J by 0 bases, with 16 bases between. CDR3 nucleotides: TGTGCCAGCCGGTTGGCGCGGGCCATGAACACTGAAGCTTTCTTT. Amino acids: CASRLARAMNTEAFF.

As regards this clonotype: The germline gene is not matched at one end of the junction; a read error may be the cause. The chain carries TRBV12-3 or TRBV12-4 and TRBJ2-2; D is perhaps TRBD1 (6 bases). CDR3 length: 14 residues. This CDR3 is CTSSPTGLAGELFF. In DNA form, the CDR3 reads TGTACCAGCAGTCCTACAGGGTTGGCCGGGGAGCTGTTTTTT.

The chain uses TRBV5-1 and TRBJ2-1; TRBD2 matches 13 bases. V shed 0 bases and J 7 bases; nucleotides not matched to a gene: 4. The CDR3 has 16 amino acids. CDR1 and CDR2 (germline): SGHRS, YFSETQ. CDR3 protein: CASSLVGLAGENEQFF. The CDR3 coding sequence is TGCGCCAGCAGCTTGGTTGGACTAGCGGGAGAAAATGAGCAGTTCTTC.

Turning to this clonotype: One end of the junction does not line up with germline, which may come from a read error. The chain is built from TRBV7-8 and TRBJ1-1; 9 bases match TRBD1. From germline, CDR1 is SGHVS and CDR2 FQNEAQ. The length of the CDR3 is 17 residues. In DNA, the CDR3 is TGTACCAGCAGCTTAAAATTGGACAGGGGCCAGAACACTGAAGCTTTCTTT. Encoded protein: CTSSLKLDRGQNTEAFF. The variable domain in full, with the rest retrieved from reference TRBV7-8 and TRBJ1-1, is GAGVSQSPRYKVAKRGQDVALRCDPISGHVSLFWYQQALGQGPEFLTYFQNEAQLDKSGLPSDRFFAERPEGSVSTLKIQRTQQEDSAVYLCTSSLKLDRGQNTEAFFGQGTRLTVV.